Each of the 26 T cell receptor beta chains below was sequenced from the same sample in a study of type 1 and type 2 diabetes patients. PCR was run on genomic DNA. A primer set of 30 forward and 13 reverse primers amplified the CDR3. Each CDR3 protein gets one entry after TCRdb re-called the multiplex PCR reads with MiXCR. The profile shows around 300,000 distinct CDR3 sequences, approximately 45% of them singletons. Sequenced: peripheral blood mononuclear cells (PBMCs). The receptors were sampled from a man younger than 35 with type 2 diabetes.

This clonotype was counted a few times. CDR3: CASSYSRTPNTGELFF. For the CDR3, the DNA is TGTGCCAGCAGTTACTCCAGGACACCAAACACCGGGGAGCTGTTTTTT. The J gene is TRBJ2-2, the V gene TRBV6-5; tentatively, D is TRBD1 (5 bases). This CDR3 comprises 16 residues. With 0 bases removed from V and 2 bases from J, the gap between germline ends came to 10 bases. Germline V lookup: CDR1 MNHEY, CDR2 SVGAGI.

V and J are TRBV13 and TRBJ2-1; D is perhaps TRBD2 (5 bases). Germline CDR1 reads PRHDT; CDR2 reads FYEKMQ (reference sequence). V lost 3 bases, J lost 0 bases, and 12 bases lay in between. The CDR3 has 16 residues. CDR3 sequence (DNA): TGTGCCAGCAGCTTTGAGACGGGAAGCTCCTACAATGAGCAGTTCTTC. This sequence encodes CASSFETGSSYNEQFF. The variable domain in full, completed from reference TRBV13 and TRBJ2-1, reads AAGVIQSPRHLIKEKRETATLKCYPIPRHDTVYWYQQGPGQDPQFLISFYEKMQSDKGSIPDRFSAQQFSDYHSELNMSSLELGDSALYFCASSFETGSSYNEQFFGPGTRLTVL.

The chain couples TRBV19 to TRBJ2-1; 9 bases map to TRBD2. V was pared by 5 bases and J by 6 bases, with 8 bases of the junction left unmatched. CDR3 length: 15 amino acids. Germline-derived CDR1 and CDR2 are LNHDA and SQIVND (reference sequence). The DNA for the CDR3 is TGTGCCAGTAGTGAGGCGGGAGGGCAGGTCAATGAGCAGTTCTTC. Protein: CASSEAGGQVNEQFF.

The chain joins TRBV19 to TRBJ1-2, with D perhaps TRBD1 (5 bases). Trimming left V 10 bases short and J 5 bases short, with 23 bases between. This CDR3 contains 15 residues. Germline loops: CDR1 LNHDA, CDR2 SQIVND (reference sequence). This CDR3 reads CATSLDNSIRYGYTF. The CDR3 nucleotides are TGTGCCACCTCCTTGGACAACTCGATTAGGTATGGCTACACCTTC. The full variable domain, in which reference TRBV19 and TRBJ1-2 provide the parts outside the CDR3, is DGGITQSPKYLFRKEGQNVTLSCEQNLNHDAMYWYRQDPGQGLRLIYYSQIVNDFQKGDIAEGYSVSREKKESFPLTVTSAQKNPTAFYLCATSLDNSIRYGYTFGSGTRLTVV.

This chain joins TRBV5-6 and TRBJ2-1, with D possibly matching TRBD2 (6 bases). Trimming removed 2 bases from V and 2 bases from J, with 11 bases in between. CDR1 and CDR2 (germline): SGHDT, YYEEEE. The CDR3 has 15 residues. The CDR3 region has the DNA TGTGCCAGCAGCTTTGCCAGGGAGGCCTACAATGAGCAGTTCTTC. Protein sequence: CASSFAREAYNEQFF. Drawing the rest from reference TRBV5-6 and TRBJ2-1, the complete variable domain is DAGVTQSPTHLIKTRGQQVTLRCSPKSGHDTVSWYQQALGQGPQFIFQYYEEEERQRGNFPDRFSGHQFPNYSSELNVNALLLGDSALYLCASSFAREAYNEQFFGPGTRLTVL.

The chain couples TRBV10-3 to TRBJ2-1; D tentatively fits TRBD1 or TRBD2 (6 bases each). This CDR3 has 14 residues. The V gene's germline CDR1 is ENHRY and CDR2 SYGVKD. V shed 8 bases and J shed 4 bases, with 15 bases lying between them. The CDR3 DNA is TGTGCCATCGCCCTTTCGGGGGCTTACAATGAGCAGTTCTTC. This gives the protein CAIALSGAYNEQFF.

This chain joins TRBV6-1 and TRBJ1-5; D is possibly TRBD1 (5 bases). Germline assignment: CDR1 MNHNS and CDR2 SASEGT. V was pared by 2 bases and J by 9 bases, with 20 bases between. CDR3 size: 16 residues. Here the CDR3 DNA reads TGTGCCAGCAGTGAATCAGGGTCAGGGATCGGTGGGCCCCAGCATTTT. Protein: CASSESGSGIGGPQHF.

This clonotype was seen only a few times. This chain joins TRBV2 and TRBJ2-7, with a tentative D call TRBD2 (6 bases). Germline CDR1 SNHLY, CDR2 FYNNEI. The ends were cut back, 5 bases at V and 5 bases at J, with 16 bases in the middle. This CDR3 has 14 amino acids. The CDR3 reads CASSLVGGTDEQYF. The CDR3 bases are TGTGCCAGCAGTCTGGTCGGGGGTACCGACGAGCAGTACTTC.

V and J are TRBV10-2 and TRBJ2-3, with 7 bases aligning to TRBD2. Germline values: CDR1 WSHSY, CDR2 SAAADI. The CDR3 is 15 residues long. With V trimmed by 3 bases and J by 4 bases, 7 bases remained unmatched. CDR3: CASSEWEGRADTQYF. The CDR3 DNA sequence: TGCGCCAGCAGTGAATGGGAGGGCCGGGCAGATACGCAGTATTTT.

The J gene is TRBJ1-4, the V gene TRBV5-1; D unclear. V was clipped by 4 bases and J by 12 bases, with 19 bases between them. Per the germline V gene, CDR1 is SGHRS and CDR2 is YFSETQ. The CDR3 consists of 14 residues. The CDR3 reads CASSLDGLGRQLFF. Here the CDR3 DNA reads TGCGCCAGCAGCCTGGACGGCCTAGGTAGACAACTGTTTTTT.

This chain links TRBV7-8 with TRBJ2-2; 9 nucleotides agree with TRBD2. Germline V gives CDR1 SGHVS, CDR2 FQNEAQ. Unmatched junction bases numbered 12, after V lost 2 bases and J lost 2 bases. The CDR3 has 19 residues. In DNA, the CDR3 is TGTGCCAGCAGCTTATTGTCTGCGGGGGGGGCCAAAAACACCGGGGAGCTGTTTTTT. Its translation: CASSLLSAGGAKNTGELFF.

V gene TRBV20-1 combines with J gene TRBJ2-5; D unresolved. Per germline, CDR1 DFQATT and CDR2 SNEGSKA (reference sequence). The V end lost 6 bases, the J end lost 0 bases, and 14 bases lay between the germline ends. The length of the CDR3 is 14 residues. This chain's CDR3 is CSARRRSDQETQYF. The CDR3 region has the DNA TGCAGTGCGAGGCGCCGCAGCGACCAAGAGACCCAGTACTTC.

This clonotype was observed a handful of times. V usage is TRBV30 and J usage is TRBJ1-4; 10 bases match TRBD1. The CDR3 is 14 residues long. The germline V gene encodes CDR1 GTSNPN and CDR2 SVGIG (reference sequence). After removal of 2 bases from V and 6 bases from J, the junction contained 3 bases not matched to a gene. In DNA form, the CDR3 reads TGTGCCTGGAGTTCCGGGACAGGGGATGAAAAACTGTTTTTT. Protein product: CAWSSGTGDEKLFF.

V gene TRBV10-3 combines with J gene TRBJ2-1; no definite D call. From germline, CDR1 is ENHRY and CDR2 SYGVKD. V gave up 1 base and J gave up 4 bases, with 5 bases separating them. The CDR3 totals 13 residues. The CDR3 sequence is CAISELSYNEQFF. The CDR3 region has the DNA TGTGCCATCAGTGAGTTAAGTTACAATGAGCAGTTCTTC.

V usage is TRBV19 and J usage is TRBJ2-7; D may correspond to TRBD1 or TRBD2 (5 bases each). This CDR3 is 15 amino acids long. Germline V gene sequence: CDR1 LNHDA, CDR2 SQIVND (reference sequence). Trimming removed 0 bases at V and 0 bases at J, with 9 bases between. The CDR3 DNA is TGTGCCAGTAGTATAGATCGGGACCGCTCCTACGAGCAGTACTTC. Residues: CASSIDRDRSYEQYF.

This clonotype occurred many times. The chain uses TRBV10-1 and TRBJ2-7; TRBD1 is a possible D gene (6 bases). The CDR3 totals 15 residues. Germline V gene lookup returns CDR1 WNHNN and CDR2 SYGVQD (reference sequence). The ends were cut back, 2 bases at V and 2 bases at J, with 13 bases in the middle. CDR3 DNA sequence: TGCGCCAGCAGTGAGGGACAGAACGCTCCCTACGAGCAGTACTTC. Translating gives CASSEGQNAPYEQYF.

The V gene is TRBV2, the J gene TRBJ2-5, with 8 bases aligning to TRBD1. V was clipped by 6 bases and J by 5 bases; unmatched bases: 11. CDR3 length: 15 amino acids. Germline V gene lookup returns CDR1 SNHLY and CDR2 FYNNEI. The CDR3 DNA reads TGTGCCAGCAGGCCCGGACAGGGAGGCCAGGAGACCCAGTACTTC. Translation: CASRPGQGGQETQYF.

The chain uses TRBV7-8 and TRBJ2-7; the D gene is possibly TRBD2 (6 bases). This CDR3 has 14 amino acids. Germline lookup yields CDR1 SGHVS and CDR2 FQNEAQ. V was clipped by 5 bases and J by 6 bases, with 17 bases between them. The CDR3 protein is CASSLTGEAREQYF. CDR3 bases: TGTGCCAGCAGCCTGACGGGAGAGGCCCGCGAGCAGTACTTC.

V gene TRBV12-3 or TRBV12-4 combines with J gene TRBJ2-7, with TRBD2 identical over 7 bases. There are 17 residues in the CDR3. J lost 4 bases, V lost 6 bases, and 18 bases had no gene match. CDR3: CASSSFQDFRGDYEQYF. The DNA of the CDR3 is TGTGCCAGCAGCTCCTTCCAGGACTTCCGGGGGGATTACGAGCAGTACTTC.

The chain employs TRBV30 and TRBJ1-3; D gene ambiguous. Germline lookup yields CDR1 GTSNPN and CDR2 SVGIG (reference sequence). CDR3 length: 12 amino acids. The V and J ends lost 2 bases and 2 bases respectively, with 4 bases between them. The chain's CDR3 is CAWSLAGNTIYF. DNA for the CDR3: TGTGCCTGGAGTCTGGCTGGAAACACCATATATTTT. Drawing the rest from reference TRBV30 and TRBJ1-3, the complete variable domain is SQTIHQWPATLVQPVGSPLSLECTVEGTSNPNLYWYRQAAGRGLQLLFYSVGIGQISSEVPQNLSASRPQDRQFILSSKKLLLSDSGFYLCAWSLAGNTIYFGEGSWLTVV.

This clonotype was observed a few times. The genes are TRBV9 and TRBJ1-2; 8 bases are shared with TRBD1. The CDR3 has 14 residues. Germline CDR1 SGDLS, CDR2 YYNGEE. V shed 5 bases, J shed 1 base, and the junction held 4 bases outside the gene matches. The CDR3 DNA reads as TGTGCCAGCAGGGGGACAGGTCTTAACTATGGCTACACCTTC. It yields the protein CASRGTGLNYGYTF. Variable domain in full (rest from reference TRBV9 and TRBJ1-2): DSGVTQTPKHLITATGQRVTLRCSPRSGDLSVYWYQQSLDQGLQFLIQYYNGEERAKGNILERFSAQQFPDLHSELNLSSLELGDSALYFCASRGTGLNYGYTFGSGTRLTVV.

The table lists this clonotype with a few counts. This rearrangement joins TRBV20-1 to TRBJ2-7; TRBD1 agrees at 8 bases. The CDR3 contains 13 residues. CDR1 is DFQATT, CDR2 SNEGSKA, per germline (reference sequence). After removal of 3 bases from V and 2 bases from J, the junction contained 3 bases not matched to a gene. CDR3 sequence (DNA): TGCAGTGCTAGTGGGACAGGAGCCTACGAGCAGTACTTC. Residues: CSASGTGAYEQYF.

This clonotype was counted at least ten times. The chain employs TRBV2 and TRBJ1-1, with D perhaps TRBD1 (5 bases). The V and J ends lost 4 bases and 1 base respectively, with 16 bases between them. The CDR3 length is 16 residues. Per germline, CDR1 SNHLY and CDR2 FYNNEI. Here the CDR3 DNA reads TGTGCCAGCAGTGGGGGGAGCGGGGGTTGGAACACTGAAGCTTTCTTT. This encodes CASSGGSGGWNTEAFF.

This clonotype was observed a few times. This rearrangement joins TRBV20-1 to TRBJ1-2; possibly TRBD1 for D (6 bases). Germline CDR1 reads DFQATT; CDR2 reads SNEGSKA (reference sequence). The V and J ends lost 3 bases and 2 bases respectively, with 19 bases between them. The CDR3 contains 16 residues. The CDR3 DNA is TGCAGTGCTAGTGGCGCGGGGGGGGCGAACAACTATGGCTACACCTTC. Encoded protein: CSASGAGGANNYGYTF.

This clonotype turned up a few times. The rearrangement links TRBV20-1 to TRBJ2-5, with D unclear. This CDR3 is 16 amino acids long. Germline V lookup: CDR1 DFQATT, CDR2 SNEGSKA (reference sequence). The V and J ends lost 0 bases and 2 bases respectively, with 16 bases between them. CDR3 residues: CSARDRWGRNQETQYF. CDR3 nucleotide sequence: TGCAGTGCTAGAGATCGATGGGGAAGGAATCAAGAGACCCAGTACTTC.

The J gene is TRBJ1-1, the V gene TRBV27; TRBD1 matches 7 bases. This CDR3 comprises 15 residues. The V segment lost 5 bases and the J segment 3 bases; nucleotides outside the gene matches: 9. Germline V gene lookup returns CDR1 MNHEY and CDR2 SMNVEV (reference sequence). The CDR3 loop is CASSTIGTAYTEAFF. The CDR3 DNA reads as TGTGCCAGCAGTACGATAGGGACAGCGTACACTGAAGCTTTCTTT.